Listed below are T cell receptor beta chains from one sample, sequenced in a study of CD4 T cells in relation to SARS-CoV-2 and coronaviruses. What these receptors recognize is not known. Assay used: immunoSEQ multiplex PCR; TCRdb lists only in-frame clones, some missing. The sample yields approximately 19,000 clones, roughly three quarters seen once. Sequenced: CD4+ T cells from PBMCs, cultured in vitro. Every receptor here comes from a human donor in good health. Each CDR3 is given with its conserved first and last residue. Fields, in order: D gene, V gene, J gene, clone size, CDR3 protein, CDR3 DNA. D genes are given only for firm matches. Some rows have no size entry. The others give once, few or many, or a class for an expanded clone.

D: -
V: TRBV30
J: TRBJ2-3
size: -
CDR3: CAWSAGTVYTDTQYF
DNA: TGTGCCTGGAGTGCCGGGACCGTTTACACAGATACGCAGTATTTT

D: TRBD2
V: TRBV11-2
J: TRBJ2-3
size: -
CDR3: CASSLFKLAGSTDTQYF
DNA: TGTGCCAGCAGCCTGTTCAAACTAGCGGGTAGCACAGATACGCAGTATTTT

D: TRBD1
V: TRBV19
J: TRBJ1-5
size: -
CDR3: CASSIRKGQGMSQPQHF
DNA: TGTGCCAGTAGTATAAGAAAGGGACAGGGAATGAGTCAGCCCCAGCATTTT

D: -
V: TRBV27
J: TRBJ1-5
size: -
CDR3: CASSRGLGEGLKPQHF
DNA: TGTGCCAGCAGTAGGGGACTTGGGGAGGGGTTGAAGCCCCAGCATTTT

D: TRBD2
V: TRBV5-5
J: TRBJ2-7
size: -
CDR3: CASSLPGTSVVEQYF
DNA: TGTGCCAGCAGCCTACCCGGGACTAGCGTGGTCGAGCAGTACTTC

D: TRBD1
V: TRBV4-1
J: TRBJ1-4
size: -
CDR3: CASSLMGQDEKLFF
DNA: TGCGCCAGCAGCCTTATGGGACAGGACGAAAAACTGTTTTTT

D: -
V: TRBV5-1
J: TRBJ1-1
size: -
CDR3: CASSLLISARDTEAFF
DNA: TGCGCCAGCAGCTTGTTAATTTCCGCTCGGGACACTGAAGCTTTCTTT

D: TRBD2
V: TRBV7-2
J: TRBJ2-3
size: -
CDR3: CASSLMMTSRDTQYF
DNA: TGTGCCAGCAGCTTAATGATGACTAGCAGGGATACGCAGTATTTT

D: -
V: TRBV4-1
J: TRBJ1-3
size: -
CDR3: CASSQDYKGAYSGNTIYF
DNA: TGCGCCAGCAGCCAAGATTATAAAGGGGCTTACTCTGGAAACACCATATATTTT

D: -
V: TRBV9
J: TRBJ1-3
size: -
CDR3: CASSGYSGLRGNTIYF
DNA: TGTGCCAGCAGCGGATACAGTGGCTTGCGTGGAAACACCATATATTTT

D: -
V: TRBV19
J: TRBJ1-2
size: -
CDR3: CASSPYNYGYTF
DNA: TGTGCCAGTAGTCCTTACAACTATGGCTACACCTTC

D: -
V: TRBV19
J: TRBJ1-1
size: -
CDR3: CASKTDKNTEAFF
DNA: TGTGCCAGTAAAACAGATAAGAACACTGAAGCTTTCTTT

D: TRBD1
V: TRBV25-1
J: TRBJ1-1
size: -
CDR3: CASSFQGAANTEAFF
DNA: TGTGCCAGCAGTTTCCAGGGGGCAGCGAACACTGAAGCTTTCTTT

D: -
V: TRBV5-1
J: TRBJ1-2
size: -
CDR3: CASSLGIGSRGYGYTF
DNA: TGCGCCAGCAGCTTGGGTATAGGGTCAAGGGGCTATGGCTACACCTTC

D: -
V: TRBV21-1
J: TRBJ2-7
size: -
CDR3: CASSFWTGAHYEQYF
DNA: TGTGCCAGCAGCTTTTGGACAGGGGCGCACTACGAGCAGTACTTC

D: -
V: TRBV6-5
J: TRBJ2-6
size: -
CDR3: CASSLMGFSGANVLTF
DNA: TGTGCCAGCAGTTTGATGGGTTTCTCTGGGGCCAACGTCCTGACTTTC

D: -
V: TRBV10-3
J: TRBJ2-3
size: -
CDR3: CAISESAGDLTDTQYF
DNA: TGTGCCATCAGTGAAAGCGCAGGGGATTTAACAGATACGCAGTATTTT

D: -
V: TRBV19
J: TRBJ2-7
size: -
CDR3: CASSPRTRGEQYF
DNA: TGTGCCAGTAGTCCCCGGACGCGGGGCGAGCAGTACTTC

D: TRBD1
V: TRBV3-1/TRBV3-2
J: TRBJ2-3
size: -
CDR3: CASSQALGTDPDTQYF
DNA: TGTGCCAGCAGCCAAGCCCTTGGGACAGACCCAGATACGCAGTATTTT

D: -
V: TRBV30
J: TRBJ2-7
size: few
CDR3: CAWSGIYEQYF
DNA: TGTGCCTGGAGTGGCATCTACGAGCAGTACTTC

D: TRBD1
V: TRBV18
J: TRBJ1-5
size: -
CDR3: CASSEGGDRVVRGNQPQHF
DNA: TGTGCCAGCTCAGAGGGTGGGGACAGGGTCGTCCGTGGCAATCAGCCCCAGCATTTT

D: -
V: TRBV6-6
J: TRBJ2-7
size: -
CDR3: CASTGSSYEQYF
DNA: TGTGCCAGCACCGGAAGCTCCTACGAGCAGTACTTC

D: -
V: TRBV5-1
J: TRBJ2-5
size: -
CDR3: CASSLVPGRKETQYF
DNA: TGCGCCAGCAGCTTGGTCCCGGGCAGGAAAGAGACCCAGTACTTC

D: -
V: TRBV6-2/TRBV6-3
J: TRBJ2-3
size: few
CDR3: CASSYAGTSTDTQYF
DNA: TGTGCCAGCAGTTACGCTGGGACTAGCACAGATACGCAGTATTTT

D: -
V: TRBV5-1
J: TRBJ2-1
size: -
CDR3: CASNLYSSDEQFF
DNA: TGCGCCAGCAACCTTTATTCCTCGGATGAGCAGTTCTTC

D: -
V: TRBV7-9
J: TRBJ2-7
size: few
CDR3: CASSLEEGSYEQYF
DNA: TGTGCCAGCAGCTTAGAAGAGGGATCATACGAGCAGTACTTC

D: TRBD1
V: TRBV7-3
J: TRBJ2-5
size: -
CDR3: CASSKGSGQGEETQYF
DNA: TGTGCCAGCAGTAAAGGATCGGGACAGGGGGAGGAGACCCAGTACTTC

D: -
V: TRBV27
J: TRBJ1-1
size: -
CDR3: CASRSVGFSAEAFF
DNA: TGTGCCAGCAGGTCCGTTGGGTTTTCGGCTGAAGCTTTCTTT

D: -
V: TRBV30
J: TRBJ1-1
size: few
CDR3: CAWKKDRRTEAFF
DNA: TGTGCCTGGAAGAAAGACAGACGCACTGAAGCTTTCTTT